This T cell receptor (beta chain) was retrieved from a study of T cell responses to AZD1222 COVID-19 vaccine. Study-wide results and limits: Close to half of spike-specific TCRs reportedly recognize unmutated variant regions.

Germline V gene sequence: CDR1 GTSNPN, CDR2 SVGIG (reference sequence). V was clipped by 1 base and J by 7 bases, with 13 bases between them. The CDR3 runs 13 residues. Sequencing used immunoSEQ multiplex PCR; TCRdb keeps in-frame clones, though not all of them. The data hold about 120,000 clones, with around 83% observed a single time. Points on this clone: Antigen specificity is unknown.

The source was peripheral blood, collected 28 days after the second AZD1222 dose. The clonotype originates from an adult who received the AZD1222 COVID-19 vaccine. The chain joins TRBV30 to TRBJ1-2; tentatively, D is TRBD1 (5 bases). In DNA, the CDR3 is TGTGCCTGGAGTGCCCGGGGCGATAGTGGCTACACCTTC. It encodes CAWSARGDSGYTF.